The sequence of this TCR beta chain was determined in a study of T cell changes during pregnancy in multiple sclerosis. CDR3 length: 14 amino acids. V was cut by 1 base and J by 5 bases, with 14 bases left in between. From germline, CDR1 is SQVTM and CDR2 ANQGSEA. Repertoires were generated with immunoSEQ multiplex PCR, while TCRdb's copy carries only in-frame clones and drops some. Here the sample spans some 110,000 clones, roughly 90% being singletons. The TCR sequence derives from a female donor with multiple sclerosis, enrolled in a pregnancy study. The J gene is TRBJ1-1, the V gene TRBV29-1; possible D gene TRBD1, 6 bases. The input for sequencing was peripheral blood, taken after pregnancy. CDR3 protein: CSVEVGGGGTEAFF. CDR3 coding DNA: TGCAGCGTTGAAGTCGGGGGCGGGGGGACTGAAGCTTTCTTT.